Shown below are 5 T cell receptor beta chains from a single sample sequenced in a study of blood T cell repertoires in COVID-19. This table comes from immunoSEQ multiplex PCR, and its TCRdb copy is limited to in-frame clones, with some not included. The repertoire holds 250,000 to 300,000 clones, roughly nine tenths seen once, with 1.9% in the top ten. Sequenced input: PBMCs or T cells enriched from blood (not recorded which). Receptor source: a woman aged 55-75 years who had recovered from COVID-19.

The V and J genes are TRBV5-8 and TRBJ2-1; D perhaps matches TRBD2 (5 bases). V lost 4 bases and J lost 0, with 14 bases in between. CDR3 length: 16 residues. Germline V gene data show CDR1 as SGHTS and CDR2 as YDEGEE. CDR3 bases: TGTGCCAGCAGCGTGAGGGTCCGAAGCTCCTACAATGAGCAGTTCTTC. Its translation: CASSVRVRSSYNEQFF.

The chain uses TRBV2 and TRBJ2-1, with D perhaps matching TRBD1 (5 bases). Germline V gene sequence: CDR1 SNHLY, CDR2 FYNNEI. This CDR3 contains 14 residues. V was pared by 4 bases and J by 10 bases, with 17 bases between. For the CDR3, the DNA is TGTGCCAGCAGTGGACAGTTTATGAACGGCGAGCAGTTCTTC. Translation: CASSGQFMNGEQFF.

This chain links TRBV28 with TRBJ2-3; D may be TRBD2 (6 bases). CDR3 length: 15 residues. The V and J ends lost 3 bases and 4 bases respectively, with 14 bases between them. The germline V gene encodes CDR1 MDHEN and CDR2 SYDVKM. The CDR3 loop reads CASSLVLGRADTQYF. For the CDR3, the DNA is TGTGCCAGCAGTTTGGTTCTCGGGAGAGCAGATACGCAGTATTTT.

The chain links TRBV27 to TRBJ1-5; TRBD1 might be the D (5 bases). The CDR3 is made up of 13 amino acids. Per germline, CDR1 MNHEY and CDR2 SMNVEV (reference sequence). V dropped 8 bases and J dropped 5 bases, with 13 bases sitting between them. The CDR3 sequence is CASRLWGDQPQHF. The CDR3 DNA sequence: TGTGCCAGCCGCCTGTGGGGGGATCAGCCCCAGCATTTT.

The genes are TRBV27 and TRBJ2-7; no firm D call. The V gene's germline CDR1 is MNHEY and CDR2 SMNVEV (reference sequence). Deletions cut 7 bases from V and 1 base from J, with 5 bases between. This CDR3 is 11 amino acids long. In DNA, the CDR3 is TGTGCCAGCAATCTATCCTACGAGCAGTACTTC. Translating it yields CASNLSYEQYF.